Listed below are T cell receptor beta chains from one sample, sequenced in a study of blood T cell repertoires in COVID-19. Profiled with immunoSEQ multiplex PCR; TCRdb holds only in-frame clones, not every one. The sample shows fewer than 300,000 clones, just over 90% of them seen only once. Sequencing used peripheral blood. These receptors were collected from a young woman with COVID-19, enrolled during active disease. Both conserved end residues are part of each CDR3. The D gene is left open where the match is weak. Clone size, where shown, is once, few, many, or a class for clones that have expanded.

abundance: NA; d_gene: TRBD1; v_gene: TRBV6-2/TRBV6-3; j_gene: TRBJ1-6; CDR3aa: CASSYSAGGVSPLHF; CDR3nt: TGTGCCAGCAGTTACTCGGCAGGGGGTGTTTCACCCCTCCACTTT
abundance: NA; d_gene: TRBD2; v_gene: TRBV7-9; j_gene: TRBJ2-7; CDR3aa: CASSPGLAGGFDSYEQYF; CDR3nt: TGTGCCAGCAGCCCCGGACTAGCGGGAGGCTTTGACTCCTACGAGCAGTACTTC
abundance: NA; d_gene: NA; v_gene: TRBV5-6; j_gene: TRBJ1-6; CDR3aa: CASSFGQTPSYNSPLHF; CDR3nt: TGTGCCAGCAGCTTCGGACAGACACCCTCCTATAATTCACCCCTCCACTTT
abundance: NA; d_gene: NA; v_gene: TRBV27; j_gene: TRBJ1-2; CDR3aa: CASSLRPGPGYTF; CDR3nt: TGTGCCAGCAGTTTACGTCCTGGGCCCGGCTACACCTTC
abundance: once; d_gene: TRBD1; v_gene: TRBV10-3; j_gene: TRBJ1-5; CDR3aa: CAISEFILRDSQPQHF; CDR3nt: TGTGCCATCAGTGAGTTTATACTCCGGGACAGTCAGCCCCAGCATTTT
abundance: NA; d_gene: NA; v_gene: TRBV2; j_gene: TRBJ1-5; CDR3aa: CASSEVRHANQPQHF; CDR3nt: TGTGCCAGCAGTGAAGTTCGACACGCCAATCAGCCCCAGCATTTT
abundance: NA; d_gene: NA; v_gene: TRBV9; j_gene: TRBJ2-7; CDR3aa: CASSVGLSDEQYF; CDR3nt: TGTGCCAGCAGCGTAGGACTTTCGGACGAGCAGTACTTC
abundance: NA; d_gene: NA; v_gene: TRBV6-4; j_gene: TRBJ1-1; CDR3aa: CASSDSRVRETEAFF; CDR3nt: TGTGCCAGCAGTGACTCACGGGTGCGGGAAACTGAAGCTTTCTTT
abundance: NA; d_gene: TRBD2; v_gene: TRBV19; j_gene: TRBJ2-3; CDR3aa: CASSLGLAGTDTQYF; CDR3nt: TGTGCCAGTAGTCTGGGACTAGCGGGGACAGATACGCAGTATTTT
abundance: NA; d_gene: NA; v_gene: TRBV18; j_gene: TRBJ1-5; CDR3aa: CASSQMRQILSNQPQHF; CDR3nt: TGTGCCAGCTCACAAATGAGGCAAATTTTAAGCAATCAGCCCCAGCATTTT
abundance: NA; d_gene: NA; v_gene: TRBV9; j_gene: TRBJ1-5; CDR3aa: CASSASDRPYSNQPQHF; CDR3nt: TGTGCCAGCAGCGCTAGTGACAGGCCTTATAGCAATCAGCCCCAGCATTTT
abundance: NA; d_gene: NA; v_gene: TRBV18; j_gene: TRBJ2-7; CDR3aa: CASSPPGRLAYEQYF; CDR3nt: TGTGCCAGCTCACCGCCCGGGAGACTTGCCTACGAGCAGTACTTC
abundance: NA; d_gene: NA; v_gene: TRBV18; j_gene: TRBJ1-5; CDR3aa: CASSETGGSNQPQHF; CDR3nt: TGTGCCAGCTCGGAAACGGGGGGGAGCAATCAGCCCCAGCATTTT
abundance: NA; d_gene: NA; v_gene: TRBV20-1; j_gene: TRBJ2-1; CDR3aa: CSAERGDEQFF; CDR3nt: TGCAGTGCCGAGCGCGGCGATGAGCAGTTCTTC
abundance: NA; d_gene: TRBD2; v_gene: TRBV25-1; j_gene: TRBJ2-3; CDR3aa: CASSGGLAGAWGADTQYF; CDR3nt: TGTGCCAGCAGTGGAGGACTAGCGGGAGCATGGGGTGCAGATACGCAGTATTTT
abundance: NA; d_gene: NA; v_gene: TRBV27; j_gene: TRBJ1-5; CDR3aa: CASSPLGWNQPQHF; CDR3nt: TGTGCCAGCAGTCCCCTCGGGTGGAATCAGCCCCAGCATTTT
abundance: NA; d_gene: NA; v_gene: TRBV9; j_gene: TRBJ2-2; CDR3aa: CASSVAWALTGELFF; CDR3nt: TGTGCCAGCAGCGTAGCTTGGGCCCTAACCGGGGAGCTGTTTTTT
abundance: NA; d_gene: NA; v_gene: TRBV19; j_gene: TRBJ2-2; CDR3aa: CASSIGGIRSNTGELFF; CDR3nt: TGTGCCAGTAGTATTGGGGGGATACGTTCGAACACCGGGGAGCTGTTTTTT
abundance: few; d_gene: TRBD1; v_gene: TRBV4-1; j_gene: TRBJ1-5; CDR3aa: CASSQGQGQQPQHF; CDR3nt: TGCGCCAGCAGCCAAGGACAGGGTCAACAGCCCCAGCATTTT
abundance: NA; d_gene: TRBD2; v_gene: TRBV19; j_gene: TRBJ2-1; CDR3aa: CASSIALAGVVEQFF; CDR3nt: TGTGCCAGTAGTATAGCTCTAGCGGGAGTTGTTGAGCAGTTCTTC
abundance: NA; d_gene: TRBD1; v_gene: TRBV30; j_gene: TRBJ1-5; CDR3aa: CAWARTGGNQPQHF; CDR3nt: TGTGCCTGGGCCAGGACAGGGGGAAATCAGCCCCAGCATTTT
abundance: NA; d_gene: TRBD1; v_gene: TRBV10-3; j_gene: TRBJ1-5; CDR3aa: CATGTVLSNQPQHF; CDR3nt: TGTGCCACGGGGACAGTCCTTAGCAATCAGCCCCAGCATTTT
abundance: NA; d_gene: TRBD1; v_gene: TRBV5-1; j_gene: TRBJ2-3; CDR3aa: CASSGTDRPSTDTQYF; CDR3nt: TGCGCCAGCTCGGGGACAGATAGACCTAGCACAGATACGCAGTATTTT
abundance: NA; d_gene: TRBD2; v_gene: TRBV2; j_gene: TRBJ2-7; CDR3aa: CASSEGTSFVEQYF; CDR3nt: TGTGCCAGCAGTGAAGGGACTAGCTTCGTCGAGCAGTACTTC
abundance: NA; d_gene: TRBD2; v_gene: TRBV5-4; j_gene: TRBJ2-1; CDR3aa: CASSLLAGPYNEQFF; CDR3nt: TGTGCCAGCAGCCTTTTAGCGGGACCTTACAATGAGCAGTTCTTC
abundance: few; d_gene: NA; v_gene: TRBV3-1/TRBV3-2; j_gene: TRBJ1-1; CDR3aa: CASSLPNRNTEAFF; CDR3nt: TGTGCCAGCAGCCTACCGAACAGGAACACTGAAGCTTTCTTT
abundance: NA; d_gene: NA; v_gene: TRBV7-2; j_gene: TRBJ2-3; CDR3aa: CASSLRQTDTQYF; CDR3nt: TGTGCCAGCAGCTTAAGACAGACAGATACGCAGTATTTT
abundance: NA; d_gene: TRBD2; v_gene: TRBV27; j_gene: TRBJ2-1; CDR3aa: CASSLGGTHNGQFF; CDR3nt: TGTGCCAGCAGTTTGGGAGGGACTCACAACGGGCAGTTCTTC
abundance: NA; d_gene: NA; v_gene: TRBV4-1; j_gene: TRBJ1-2; CDR3aa: CASSQDHREEVRGYTF; CDR3nt: TGCGCCAGCAGCCAAGATCACCGGGAGGAAGTGCGAGGCTACACCTTC
abundance: NA; d_gene: NA; v_gene: TRBV15; j_gene: TRBJ1-5; CDR3aa: CATSRDSQGYSNQPQHF; CDR3nt: TGTGCCACCAGCAGAGATTCGCAGGGGTACAGCAATCAGCCCCAGCATTTT